This T cell receptor (beta chain) is from a study of blood T cell repertoires in COVID-19. CDR3 size: 15 residues. The germline CDR1 and CDR2 sequences are KGHSH and LQKENI. V gave up 6 bases and J gave up 1 base, with 15 bases separating them. Sequenced by immunoSEQ multiplex PCR; TCRdb stores in-frame clones only, minus some. The sample includes about 370,000 clones, 70% to 90% of them seen just once. The sequenced sample consisted of peripheral blood. The TCR originated in a young woman with COVID-19, enrolled during active disease. This sequence joins TRBV18 and TRBJ2-5; TRBD1 is a possible D gene (6 bases). The CDR3 bases are TGTGCCAGCTCCGATTGGACAGTGGGCCAAGAGACCCAGTACTTC. This encodes CASSDWTVGQETQYF.